This T cell receptor (beta chain) was captured by sequencing in a study of immune evolution from preneoplasia to lung adenocarcinoma. Overall study results and limits: Clonality was highest in normal lung, lower in later-stage lesions apparently. Normal lung had the highest top T cell clone frequencies.

This clone has just one count. The target antigen is unknown. V was clipped by 5 bases and J by 5 bases; unmatched bases: 5. Germline V CDR1 and CDR2: SGHAT, FQDESV (reference sequence). The CDR3 covers 13 residues. The data were produced by immunoSEQ multiplex PCR, yet TCRdb's version contains in-frame clones alone and is incomplete. The sample records under 6,000 clones, around 68% being singletons. This TCR came from a person aged 60-80 years with lung adenocarcinoma. V usage is TRBV11-1 and J usage is TRBJ1-1, with 7 bases that match TRBD1. Material: FFPE adjacent normal lung tissue. CDR3 loop: CASSPGTATEAFF. The CDR3, as DNA: TGTGCCAGCAGCCCGGGGACAGCAACTGAAGCTTTCTTT. The full variable domain, its missing parts supplied by reference TRBV11-1 and TRBJ1-1, is EAEVAQSPRYKITEKSQAVAFWCDPISGHATLYWYRQILGQGPELLVQFQDESVVDDSQLPKDRFSAERLKGVDSTLKIQPAELGDSAMYLCASSPGTATEAFFGQGTRLTVV.